A single sample is the source of the 27 T cell receptor beta chains below, sequenced in a study of spatial heterogeneity in lung cancer. This sample's time point: sample taken at primary tumor resection. Which antigens these TCRs recognize remains unknown. General observations from the study: Intratumoral expanded alpha and beta TCR counts were found to track tumor mutation counts.

TCRdb reprocessed the 5' RACE reads with MiXCR, giving one entry per CDR3 protein. The repertoire holds 4,000 to 5,000 distinct CDR3 sequences, with over 10% as singletons. The starting material was lung tumor tissue, obtained at surgery. The receptors stem from a male donor with early-stage non-small cell lung cancer.

This clonotype came up many times. This beta chain is an off-target read within a library intended for alpha chains, so its frequency means little. The rearrangement links TRBV5-5 to TRBJ1-4; D not resolved. The CDR3 sequence is 13 residues long. CDR1 is SGHKS and CDR2 is YYEKEE in the germline V gene (reference sequence). Trimming pared 1 base from V and 4 bases from J, leaving 5 bases between. CDR3 region: CASSLSHNEKLFF. The CDR3 DNA is TGTGCCAGCAGCTTGTCCCATAATGAAAAACTGTTTTTT.

In this sample, this clonotype is medium-sized. The library was built for alpha chains, so this beta chain is an off-target read and its size means little. This chain connects TRBV29-1 to TRBJ1-2; tentative D call: TRBD1 (6 bases). CDR1 is SQVTM, CDR2 ANQGSEA, per germline. This CDR3 has 13 amino acids. V gave up 4 bases and J gave up 1 base, with 10 bases separating them. The CDR3 region has the DNA TGCAGCGTTGGTTCAGGGGATAACTATGGCTACACCTTC. It specifies CSVGSGDNYGYTF. Complete variable domain (other parts from reference TRBV29-1 and TRBJ1-2): SAVISQKPSRDICQRGTSLTIQCQVDSQVTMMFWYRQQPGQSLTLIATANQGSEATYESGFVIDKFPISRPNLTFSTLTVSNMSPEDSSIYLCSVGSGDNYGYTFGSGTRLTVV.

This clonotype has at least ten counts. Within a library made for alpha chains, this beta chain is off target, and its count is uninformative. This chain links TRBV20-1 with TRBJ2-5, with a weak D call TRBD2 (6 bases). Germline CDR1 DFQATT, CDR2 SNEGSKA (reference sequence). This CDR3 is built from 14 residues. The germline V and J ends were trimmed by 6 bases and 5 bases, with 19 bases remaining between them. The CDR3: CSAPRGAGSETQYF. The CDR3 DNA sequence: TGCAGTGCCCCCCGTGGGGCGGGAAGCGAGACCCAGTACTTC.

In its sample, this clonotype was seen many times. Since it is a stray read in a library aimed at alpha chains, this beta chain has a size that is not meaningful. The chain couples TRBV20-1 to TRBJ2-7, with 10 bases fitting TRBD1. With 5 bases clipped from V and 6 bases from J, the junction kept 4 bases outside the gene matches. The CDR3 extends over 12 amino acids. Germline V gene data show CDR1 as DFQATT and CDR2 as SNEGSKA (reference sequence). Here the CDR3 DNA reads TGCAGTGCTCGACGACAGGGGGCCGAGCAGTACTTC. Protein: CSARRQGAEQYF.

By share of the sample, this clonotype is medium-sized. This beta chain turned up in a library designed for alpha chains; as an off-target read, its abundance says little. The rearrangement uses TRBV10-3 and TRBJ2-1; 7 bases match TRBD1. The CDR3 runs 11 residues. The germline V gene encodes CDR1 ENHRY and CDR2 SYGVKD. V lost 10 bases to trimming and J lost 7 bases; unmatched junction nucleotides: 4. This chain's CDR3 is CATQQGNEQFF. The CDR3 DNA reads as TGTGCCACCCAACAGGGGAATGAGCAGTTCTTC.

By frequency in the sample, this clonotype is medium-sized. This beta chain is off target for a library built for alpha chains, so its abundance means little. The chain couples TRBV20-1 to TRBJ2-5; a possible D gene is TRBD2 (6 bases). V shed 0 bases and J shed 5 bases, with 16 bases lying between them. This CDR3 is 15 amino acids long. CDR1 and CDR2 from the germline V gene are DFQATT and SNEGSKA (reference sequence). CDR3 bases: TGCAGTGCTAGAGATATGGGGGGTGGATTTGAGACCCAGTACTTC. The encoded protein is CSARDMGGGFETQYF.

As regards this clonotype: This beta chain represents an off-target read in a library built for alpha chains; its size is of limited meaning. The chain couples TRBV5-8 to TRBJ1-5; weak D call: TRBD1 (6 bases). Germline V gene sequence: CDR1 SGHTS, CDR2 YDEGEE. Trimming left V 4 bases short and J 2 bases short, with 16 bases between. CDR3 length: 16 amino acids. For the CDR3, the DNA is TGTGCCAGCAGCCTGGCATGGGGGCCCGGCAATCAGCCCCAGCATTTT. Translated: CASSLAWGPGNQPQHF.

This clonotype has at least ten counts. The library was built for alpha chains, so this beta chain is an off-target read and its size means little. DNA of the CDR3: TGTGCCAGCAGCTTAGTGTGGGCGGGGGGGCTCGGAGATACGCAGTATTTT. Translating gives CASSLVWAGGLGDTQYF. The V and J genes are TRBV7-2 and TRBJ2-3; 9 bases are shared with TRBD2. Trimming cost V 1 base and J 5 bases; bases outside gene matches: 10. CDR1 and CDR2 from the germline V gene are SGHTA and FQGNSA. This CDR3 spans 17 amino acids.

This clonotype is labeled medium-sized. This beta chain is an off-target read within a library intended for alpha chains, so its frequency means little. This chain joins TRBV29-1 and TRBJ2-2, with no clear D. V shed 5 bases and J shed 4 bases, with 11 bases lying between them. CDR3 length: 13 amino acids. Germline CDR1 SQVTM, CDR2 ANQGSEA. CDR3: CSVPGLITGELFF. Written as DNA, the CDR3 is TGCAGCGTTCCCGGGTTGATCACCGGGGAGCTGTTTTTT.

In its sample, this clonotype is medium-sized. In a library made to pick up alpha chains, this beta chain is a stray read with a size that means little. This rearrangement joins TRBV20-1 to TRBJ2-4, with TRBD1 matching 10 bases. Germline V gene sequence: CDR1 DFQATT, CDR2 SNEGSKA (reference sequence). The CDR3 has 13 amino acids. The V gene end was trimmed by 6 bases and the J gene end by 7 bases; junction bases not matched to a gene: 6. The CDR3 region has the DNA TGCAGTGCCGGTAGGGACAGGGGTAACATTCAGTACTTC. This gives the protein CSAGRDRGNIQYF.

This clonotype is medium-sized. This beta chain represents an off-target read in a library built for alpha chains; its size is of limited meaning. This chain uses TRBV7-9 with TRBJ2-3; 9 nucleotides match TRBD2. This CDR3 region has 20 residues. Trimming at V came to 5 bases and at J to 2 bases, leaving 20 bases not matched to a gene. The V gene's germline CDR1 is SEHNR and CDR2 FQNEAQ (reference sequence). This CDR3 reads CASSGLLAREGPLLTDTQYF. The DNA of the CDR3 is TGTGCCAGCAGCGGCCTCCTCGCGCGGGAGGGCCCTCTTCTCACAGATACGCAGTATTTT.

This clonotype was detected ten times or more. The library was designed around alpha chains, so this beta chain is a stray read whose abundance carries little weight. The chain combines TRBV6-2 or TRBV6-3 with TRBJ2-3; 8 nucleotides line up with TRBD2. CDR1 is MNHEY, CDR2 SVGEGT, per germline. The CDR3 spans 15 residues. V shed 6 bases and J 4 bases; nucleotides not matched to a gene: 9. CDR3 residues: CASSYGTRVSDTQYF. The CDR3 nucleotides are TGTGCCAGCAGCTACGGGACTAGGGTATCAGATACGCAGTATTTT.

Note on this clonotype: This beta chain came through as a stray read in a library set up for alpha chains, and its size says little. The chain employs TRBV9 and TRBJ2-1; a possible D gene is TRBD2 (7 bases). V gave up 4 bases and J gave up 2 bases, with 10 bases separating them. In germline, CDR1 is SGDLS, CDR2 YYNGEE. The CDR3 contains 14 residues. The CDR3 bases are TGTGCCAGCAGCTCGGGGGGCACCTACAATGAGCAGTTCTTC. This gives the protein CASSSGGTYNEQFF.

This clonotype was detected many times. Because this beta chain is a stray read in a library intended to capture alpha chains, its abundance should not be given much weight. CDR3 bases: TGTGCCAGCAGTCCAAACGCCTTGCACAGGAGTTCACCCCTCCACTTT. The encoded protein is CASSPNALHRSSPLHF. The chain links TRBV28 to TRBJ1-6; D is perhaps TRBD1 (5 bases). Trimming took off 5 bases at V and 9 bases at J, with 20 bases between the two ends. CDR1 is MDHEN and CDR2 is SYDVKM in the germline V gene. The CDR3 totals 16 residues.

Sample share makes this clonotype medium-sized. This beta chain lies outside the target of a library built for alpha chains; its clone size means little. The chain has TRBV16 and TRBJ2-7; 9 positions match TRBD2. Germline CDR1 KGHSY, CDR2 FQNENV. The CDR3 sequence is 14 residues long. The V segment lost 1 base and the J segment 4 bases; nucleotides outside the gene matches: 2. CDR3 sequence (DNA): TGTGCCAGCAGCCAATTAGCGGGAGAGTACGAGCAGTACTTC. This sequence encodes CASSQLAGEYEQYF. Variable domain in full (rest from reference TRBV16 and TRBJ2-7): GEEVAQTPKHLVRGEGQKAKLYCAPIKGHSYVFWYQQVLKNEFKFLISFQNENVFDETGMPKERFSAKCLPNSPCSLEIQATKLEDSAVYFCASSQLAGEYEQYFGPGTRLTVT.

This clonotype is categorized as medium-sized (0.01 to 0.1%). This beta chain turned up in a library designed for alpha chains; as an off-target read, its abundance says little. This chain links TRBV6-5 with TRBJ2-3, with 9 bases matching TRBD2. After removal of 6 bases from V and 1 base from J, the junction contained 5 bases not matched to a gene. Germline loops: CDR1 MNHEY, CDR2 SVGAGI. This CDR3 region has 15 residues. The DNA of the CDR3 is TGTGCCAGCAGGGGACTAGCACATGGCACAGATACGCAGTATTTT. Its translation: CASRGLAHGTDTQYF.

By its share, this clonotype is medium-sized (0.01 to 0.1%). This beta chain represents an off-target read in a library built for alpha chains; its size is of limited meaning. V is TRBV30 and J is TRBJ2-3; 10 positions agree with TRBD1. Trimming took 0 bases from V and 1 from J; bases not matched to a gene: 1. The germline V gene has CDR1 GTSNPN and CDR2 SVGIG (reference sequence). The CDR3 length is 15 residues. CDR3 DNA sequence: TGTGCCTGGAGTGTCGGGACAGGGGGCACAGATACGCAGTATTTT. As protein: CAWSVGTGGTDTQYF.

This clonotype was seen at least ten times. For a library built for alpha chains, this beta chain is a stray read; little rests on its size. The chain couples TRBV7-2 to TRBJ2-5; 8 bases map to TRBD1. With 5 bases clipped from V and 2 bases from J, the junction kept 10 bases outside the gene matches. The germline V gene encodes CDR1 SGHTA and CDR2 FQGNSA. The CDR3 has 16 residues. The CDR3 DNA is TGTGCCAGCAGCACAGGGGGTTCCAGCGTACAAGAGACCCAGTACTTC. Translation: CASSTGGSSVQETQYF.

This clonotype was seen once. In a library made to pick up alpha chains, this beta chain is a stray read with a size that means little. CDR3 amino acids: CASSLRSEQFF. The DNA for the CDR3 is TGTGCCAGCAGCCTTAGGTCTGAGCAGTTCTTC. This chain connects TRBV7-2 to TRBJ2-1; D remains ambiguous. V lost 5 bases to trimming and J lost 9 bases, with 8 bases between them. The CDR3 totals 11 residues. Germline V gives CDR1 SGHTA, CDR2 FQGNSA.

In its sample, this clonotype ranks as medium-sized. This beta chain represents an off-target read in a library built for alpha chains; its size is of limited meaning. This rearrangement joins TRBV20-1 to TRBJ2-5; TRBD1 agrees at 10 bases. The CDR3 extends over 13 amino acids. The V gene end was trimmed by 6 bases and the J gene end by 3 bases; junction bases not matched to a gene: 4. The V gene's germline CDR1 is DFQATT and CDR2 SNEGSKA (reference sequence). The DNA for the CDR3 is TGCAGTGCCGTGGGGACAGGGGAAGAGACCCAGTACTTC. Protein product: CSAVGTGEETQYF.

This clonotype is classed as medium-sized. This beta chain appears as a stray read in a library generated for alpha chains; its size is not informative. V usage is TRBV12-3 or TRBV12-4 and J usage is TRBJ2-7, with 8 nucleotides matching TRBD1. The J segment lost 6 bases and the V segment lost 4 bases, leaving 5 bases of the junction unmatched. The CDR3 is 13 residues long. The CDR3 region has the DNA TGTGCCAGCAGTTCCAGGGGGCACGTCGAGCAGTACTTC. Amino acids: CASSSRGHVEQYF.

This clonotype has more than one count but fewer than ten. For a library built for alpha chains, this beta chain is a stray read; little rests on its size. The gene calls are TRBV11-2 and TRBJ1-1; no definite D call. The CDR3 is made up of 13 amino acids. Germline values: CDR1 SGHAT, CDR2 FQNNGV. Trimming took 1 base from V and 6 from J, leaving 9 bases between them. CDR3 amino acids: CASSLGLGAEAFF. For the CDR3, the DNA is TGTGCCAGCAGCTTAGGCCTCGGGGCTGAAGCTTTCTTT.

This clonotype was observed at least ten times. This beta chain is a stray read from a library made for alpha chains; its abundance is not meaningful. J is TRBJ2-3 and V is TRBV19; D may be TRBD1 (6 bases). CDR3 size: 14 residues. Germline-derived CDR1 and CDR2 are LNHDA and SQIVND (reference sequence). Trimming took off 4 bases at V and 7 bases at J, with 15 bases between the two ends. The CDR3 reads CASSRTTGKHTQYF. The CDR3 DNA follows: TGTGCCAGTAGTAGAACCACAGGGAAGCATACGCAGTATTTT.

This clonotype was found many times. A library made for alpha chains picked up this beta chain off target, so its size means little. This rearrangement joins TRBV3-1 to TRBJ2-1; unclear D gene. Deletions cut 0 bases from V and 9 bases from J, with 9 bases between. Germline V CDR1 and CDR2: LGHDT, YNNKEL (reference sequence). The CDR3 consists of 13 residues. CDR3 nucleotides: TGTGCCAGCAGCCAAGATATGGTGGGTGAGCAGTTCTTC. This encodes CASSQDMVGEQFF.

This clonotype was picked up many times. The library was built for alpha chains, so this beta chain is an off-target read and its size means little. V is TRBV7-9 and J is TRBJ2-2, with 10 bases matching TRBD2. J was trimmed by 4 bases and V by 5 bases; bases with no gene match: 13. The CDR3 consists of 18 residues. In germline, CDR1 is SEHNR, CDR2 FQNEAQ (reference sequence). For the CDR3, the DNA is TGTGCCAGCAGCCCGAACCAGCGGGGGGGCCTCACCACCGGGGAGCTGTTTTTT. This sequence encodes CASSPNQRGGLTTGELFF. The full variable domain, in which reference TRBV7-9 and TRBJ2-2 provide the parts outside the CDR3, is DTGVSQNPRHKITKRGQNVTFRCDPISEHNRLYWYRQTLGQGPEFLTYFQNEAQLEKSRLLSDRFSAERPKGSFSTLEIQRTEQGDSAMYLCASSPNQRGGLTTGELFFGEGSRLTVL.

This clonotype was recorded many times. This beta chain represents an off-target read in a library built for alpha chains; its size is of limited meaning. The chain combines TRBV7-2 with TRBJ1-5; 11 positions match TRBD1. Unmatched junction bases numbered 5, after V lost 1 base and J lost 6 bases. This CDR3 comprises 16 residues. Germline V gives CDR1 SGHTA, CDR2 FQGNSA. CDR3 amino acids: CASSLGGTGGVQPQHF. For the CDR3, the DNA is TGTGCCAGCAGCTTAGGCGGGACAGGGGGAGTTCAGCCCCAGCATTTT.

This clonotype is classed as medium-sized (0.01 to 0.1%). Within a library made for alpha chains, this beta chain is off target, and its count is uninformative. DNA for the CDR3: TGTGCCAGCAGCTTAAATCGTGGGGCGGGAGATACGCAGTATTTT. Translation gives CASSLNRGAGDTQYF. V gene TRBV7-2 combines with J gene TRBJ2-3, with D perhaps TRBD1 or TRBD2 (5 bases each). CDR1 is SGHTA and CDR2 is FQGNSA in the germline V gene. This CDR3 region has 15 residues. The V gene lost 2 bases and the J gene lost 5 bases, with 14 bases spanning the gap.